The clone carrying this T cell receptor beta chain has a handful of counts. This record belongs to a study of T cells after yellow fever vaccination. Each CDR3 protein gets one entry after TCRdb re-called the 5' RACE reads with MiXCR. The table includes 500,000 to 650,000 distinct CDR3 sequences, less than 20% detected once. The TCR sequence derives from a man in his late teens or twenties who received the YFV17D yellow fever vaccine. This specimen was PBMCs, taken around 5 days after the first yellow fever vaccination.

The DNA of the CDR3 is TGTGCCACCAGCCCCCCGAAGGGTGGAGATACGCAGTATTTT. Protein product: CATSPPKGGDTQYF. V and J are TRBV15 and TRBJ2-3, with D unresolved. The CDR3 runs 14 residues. Between the trimmed V and J ends, which lost 5 bases and 5 bases, there was a span of 14 bases. CDR1 is LNHNV and CDR2 is YYDKDF in the germline V gene (reference sequence).